A selection of T cell receptor beta chains follows, all from one sample in a study of response to subunit inactivated influenza vaccine. TCRdb re-derived calls from the RT-PCR reads in MiXCR, one entry per CDR3 protein. The data show around 760,000 distinct CDR3 sequences, with roughly 14% seen just once and less than 7% held by the top ten. The sequenced sample was PBMCs from blood, obtained less than 15 days before vaccination. The receptor set was obtained from a man between 45 and 60 years old who received an inactivated influenza vaccine. The CDR3 runs from the conserved cysteine through the conserved F or W. The order of the fields is J gene, D gene, clone size, CDR3 length, V gene, CDR3 DNA, CDR3 protein. The D gene is left open where the match is weak. Clone size is given for some rows only: seen once, a few or many times, or a class if the clone is expanded.

>TRBJ1-5|NA|few|16|TRBV28
TGTGCCAGCAGTTTTCGTTTCAGCGATAGCAATCAGCCCCAGCATTTT
CASSFRFSDSNQPQHF
>TRBJ2-3|NA|few|17|TRBV5-1
TGCGCCAGCAGCAACACCCGACTAGGGGGTGGGACAGATACGCAGTATTTT
CASSNTRLGGGTDTQYF
>TRBJ1-5|NA|few|12|TRBV10-3
TGTGCCACTCAGCAGGGCAATCAGCCCCAGCATTTT
CATQQGNQPQHF
>TRBJ2-4|NA|NA|11|TRBV5-1
TGCGCCAGCAGCTTGGGGCCTATTCAGTACTTC
CASSLGPIQYF
>TRBJ2-3|TRBD2|NA|16|TRBV29-1
TGCAGCGCTAAAAGAGGACTAGCGGGGACCACAGATACGCAGTATTTT
CSAKRGLAGTTDTQYF
>TRBJ2-1|NA|few|15|TRBV7-3
TGTGCCAGCAGCTTAGACGTTAGCTCCTACAATGAGCAGTTCTTC
CASSLDVSSYNEQFF
>TRBJ1-2|NA|few|15|TRBV10-1
TGCGCCAGCAGCGATCACACCGAGGGGTATCGCGGCTACACCTTC
CASSDHTEGYRGYTF
>TRBJ2-1|NA|NA|12|TRBV19
TGTGCCAGTACCGGGACATACAATGAGCAGTTCTTC
CASTGTYNEQFF
>TRBJ1-6|NA|NA|14|TRBV28
TGTGCCAGCAGTTTATCTGGGACAATTTCACCCCTCCACTTT
CASSLSGTISPLHF
>TRBJ2-3|TRBD1|NA|19|TRBV7-8
TGTGCCAGCAGCTTCCGACCAGGGACAGGGGGCGGGGAGACAGATACGCAGTATTTT
CASSFRPGTGGGETDTQYF
>TRBJ2-7|NA|NA|14|TRBV29-1
TGCAGCTTCCGCCCAGGGAGAGGATCCTACGAGCAGTACTTC
CSFRPGRGSYEQYF
>TRBJ2-3|TRBD1|NA|14|TRBV20-1
TGCAGTGCTCTCCGGGACAGTCGCCCAGATACGCAGTATTTT
CSALRDSRPDTQYF
>TRBJ2-7|TRBD1|few|14|TRBV27
TGTGCCAGCAGCATCAGACAGGGGATGTACGAGCAGTACTTC
CASSIRQGMYEQYF
>TRBJ2-1|NA|NA|14|TRBV12-3/TRBV12-4
TGTGCCAGCAGTTTAGACACGCTCCCCAATGAGCAGTTCTTC
CASSLDTLPNEQFF
>TRBJ1-1|TRBD1|NA|15|TRBV5-6
TGTGCCAGCAGCAAGCCGGGACAGCTGAACACTGAAGCTTTCTTT
CASSKPGQLNTEAFF
>TRBJ1-5|TRBD1|NA|15|TRBV7-2
TGTGCCAGCAGCTTAAGGGGACAGGGAAATCAGCCCCAGCATTTT
CASSLRGQGNQPQHF
>TRBJ2-1|TRBD1|NA|17|TRBV4-1
TGCGCCAGCAGCCAAGGCAGGGGGCTGGGCTCCTACAATGAGCAGTTCTTC
CASSQGRGLGSYNEQFF
>TRBJ2-1|NA|many|14|TRBV20-1
TGCAGTGCTAGCTCAGGGAGCTCCTACAATGAGCAGTTCTTC
CSASSGSSYNEQFF
>TRBJ2-7|NA|many|13|TRBV6-5
TGTGCCAGCAGTTACTCGACCGGCTACGAGCAGTACTTC
CASSYSTGYEQYF
>TRBJ1-3|NA|NA|12|TRBV9
TGTGCCAGGAGAGTAGATCACACGACCATATATTTT
CARRVDHTTIYF
>TRBJ2-3|NA|many|16|TRBV9
TGTGCCAGCAGCGTCCCTCCTTCGGGGCGCGCAGATACGCAGTATTTT
CASSVPPSGRADTQYF
>TRBJ2-5|NA|NA|14|TRBV6-5
TGTGCCAGCAGTTACGGCTCCAGCTCTGAGACCCAGTACTTC
CASSYGSSSETQYF
>TRBJ2-3|NA|many|20|TRBV3-1
TGTGCCAGCAGCCAAGACGGGTACACGCAGACTAGGGCTCTTAGAGATACGCAGTATTTT
CASSQDGYTQTRALRDTQYF
>TRBJ2-5|NA|NA|15|TRBV11-2
TGTGCCAGCAGCCCCCTTAGGATTGCGGAAGAGACCCAGTACTTC
CASSPLRIAEETQYF
>TRBJ2-1|NA|few|13|TRBV20-1
TGCAGTGCTAGACCCGCCGCCTACAATGAGCAGTTCTTC
CSARPAAYNEQFF
>TRBJ2-5|NA|NA|13|TRBV7-2
TGTGCCAGCAGCATAAGTCAGGGGGAGACCCAGTACTTC
CASSISQGETQYF